This entry lists 21 T cell receptor beta chains sequenced from one sample in a study of OX40 agonist ivuxolimab in advanced cancers. Measured with immunoSEQ multiplex PCR; TCRdb has only the in-frame clones, and not every one. The table includes roughly 89,000 clones, about 80% detected once. Sequencing used CD4+ or CD8+ T cells sorted from blood, obtained in a trial of the OX40 agonist ivuxolimab. The origin of the receptors is an adult with an advanced solid tumor such as melanoma, head and neck, liver or kidney cancer.

This clone was recorded a few times. V gene TRBV28 combines with J gene TRBJ1-6; 7 bases are a match to TRBD1. Losses at the gene ends were 5 bases for V and 13 bases for J; bases not matched to a gene: 14. Germline V gene sequence: CDR1 MDHEN, CDR2 SYDVKM. The CDR3 contains 15 residues. The CDR3 loop is CASSLSGTDTSPLHF. CDR3 in DNA: TGTGCCAGCAGTCTGTCCGGGACAGACACGTCTCCCCTCCACTTT.

This chain connects TRBV10-2 to TRBJ1-2; weak D call: TRBD1 (6 bases). Looked up from germline, CDR1 is WSHSY and CDR2 is SAAADI. The CDR3 is 13 residues long. Deletions cut 10 bases from V and 8 bases from J, with 20 bases between. The CDR3 region is CAIYQPTGSGYTF. As DNA, the CDR3 is TGCGCCATATACCAACCTACAGGGAGCGGCTACACCTTC.

The chain links TRBV5-5 to TRBJ1-1, with D uncertain. Trimming shortened V by 4 bases and J by 3 bases, and 10 bases separated the two germline ends. The CDR3 has 13 residues. Germline V gives CDR1 SGHKS, CDR2 YYEKEE (reference sequence). CDR3: CASSPAPDTEAFF. CDR3 in DNA: TGTGCCAGCAGCCCAGCACCAGACACTGAAGCTTTCTTT.

The J gene is TRBJ2-3, the V gene TRBV11-2; a weak D match, TRBD1 (6 bases). Germline V CDR1 and CDR2: SGHAT, FQNNGV. This CDR3 is built from 13 residues. Trimming removed 5 bases from V and 15 bases from J, with 21 bases in between. The CDR3 loop reads CASSPPGRGVQYF. The CDR3 DNA reads TGTGCCAGCAGCCCCCCGGGCAGGGGTGTTCAATATTTT.

Notes on this clone: One end of the junction does not line up with germline, which may come from a read error. The chain has TRBV2 and TRBJ2-5; D gene uncertain. The CDR3 contains 15 residues. In germline, CDR1 is SNHLY, CDR2 FYNNEI. DNA of the CDR3: TGTGCCAGCAGTGAAGTTTGGGATCCACAAGAGGCCCAGTACTTC. Translation: CASSEVWDPQEAQYF.

This clone has a single count. V and J are TRBV5-4 and TRBJ1-1; TRBD1 matches 7 bases. The length of the CDR3 is 15 residues. The germline CDR1 and CDR2 sequences are SGHNT and YYREEE (reference sequence). The ends lost 0 bases at V and 11 bases at J; junction bases unmatched: 13. The DNA of the CDR3 is TGTGCCAGCAGCTTGGATAAGACAGGGATCAGTGTGGCTTTCTTT. Its translation: CASSLDKTGISVAFF.

CDR3 in amino acids: CASSSGTGTGELFF. CDR3 DNA: TGTGCCAGCAGCTCCGGGACAGGAACCGGGGAGCTGTTTTTT. V is TRBV5-8 and J is TRBJ2-2; TRBD1 aligns across 8 bases. CDR1 is SGHTS and CDR2 is YDEGEE in the germline V gene. Unmatched junction bases numbered 3, after V lost 3 bases and J lost 5 bases. CDR3 length equals 14 residues.

This chain's CDR3 is CASTEVGGASQFF. The CDR3 bases are TGTGCCAGCACCGAGGTGGGGGGCGCGTCCCAGTTCTTC. The chain joins TRBV7-9 to TRBJ2-1; D may correspond to TRBD1 or TRBD2 (6 bases each). The V end lost 7 bases, the J end lost 13 bases, and 20 bases lay between the germline ends. Germline V gene sequence: CDR1 SEHNR, CDR2 FQNEAQ (reference sequence). The CDR3 sequence is 13 residues long.

CDR3 in amino acids: CASSMANTEAFF. In DNA, the CDR3 is TGTGCCAGTAGTATGGCGAACACTGAAGCTTTCTTT. The chain combines TRBV19 with TRBJ1-1; the D is unclear. The CDR3 extends over 12 amino acids. Germline CDR1 is LNHDA and CDR2 is SQIVND (reference sequence). V was trimmed by 3 bases and J by 1 base, leaving 3 bases between them.

This CDR3 reads CASSPSTGGGESEQFF. The CDR3 DNA follows: TGTGCCAGCTCACCATCGACAGGGGGCGGTGAGAGTGAGCAGTTCTTC. The chain links TRBV18 to TRBJ2-1, with 10 positions matching TRBD1. The V and J ends lost 2 bases and 9 bases, in that order; junction bases with no gene match: 10. Germline CDR1 KGHSH, CDR2 LQKENI. The CDR3 covers 16 residues.

The chain is built from TRBV5-1 and TRBJ1-1; D not resolved. V was trimmed by 3 bases and J by 4 bases, leaving 7 bases between them. From germline, CDR1 is SGHRS and CDR2 YFSETQ. This CDR3 spans 12 amino acids. DNA of the CDR3: TGCGCCAGCAGCTGGCGGGGCACTGAAGCTTTCTTT. Translation: CASSWRGTEAFF.

This clone was observed a single time. The chain carries TRBV4-2 and TRBJ2-7; 8 bases are a match to TRBD2. Germline assignment: CDR1 LGHNA and CDR2 YNFKEQ. The CDR3 has 15 residues. The V gene end was trimmed by 0 bases and the J gene end by 7 bases; junction bases not matched to a gene: 8. For the CDR3, the DNA is TGTGCCAGCAGCCAAGAGTGGCGGGGGGTTAAGGAGCAGTACTTC. Translated: CASSQEWRGVKEQYF.

This clone was observed once. This chain joins TRBV19 and TRBJ2-7; a possible D gene is TRBD1 (5 bases). Trimming took off 1 base at V and 6 bases at J, with 16 bases between the two ends. CDR3 length: 15 amino acids. Looked up from germline, CDR1 is LNHDA and CDR2 is SQIVND (reference sequence). The CDR3 loop reads CASSIGSGPPREQYF. CDR3 bases: TGTGCCAGTAGTATAGGGTCAGGGCCTCCTCGCGAGCAGTACTTC.

The chain employs TRBV27 and TRBJ1-1, with a weak D call TRBD1 (6 bases). Per the germline V gene, CDR1 is MNHEY and CDR2 is SMNVEV (reference sequence). V was cut by 3 bases and J by 8 bases, with 19 bases left in between. CDR3 length equals 15 residues. In nucleotides, the CDR3 is TGTGCCAGCAGTTTCAGTATCGGGGGCGAGAGCGAAGCTTTCTTT. Translating it yields CASSFSIGGESEAFF.

The chain combines TRBV5-1 with TRBJ2-5; 7 positions match TRBD1. The CDR3 is 18 residues long. Germline-derived CDR1 and CDR2 are SGHRS and YFSETQ. V lost 4 bases, J lost 5 bases, and 20 bases stayed unmatched. The CDR3 loop is CASSPGIMTGRRLETQYF. DNA for the CDR3: TGCGCCAGCAGCCCTGGGATAATGACAGGGCGGAGGTTGGAGACCCAGTACTTC.

V usage is TRBV7-9 and J usage is TRBJ1-6; 7 bases match TRBD1. The CDR3 covers 16 residues. V shed 1 base, J shed 8 bases, and the junction held 8 bases outside the gene matches. Per the germline V gene, CDR1 is SEHNR and CDR2 is FQNEAQ (reference sequence). The CDR3 sequence is CASSLEGGRGDSPLHF. DNA of the CDR3: TGTGCCAGCAGCTTAGAGGGGGGCAGGGGGGATTCACCCCTCCACTTT.

In this sample, this clone turned up a few times. The rearrangement links TRBV5-1 to TRBJ1-2; maybe TRBD1 (6 bases). Germline CDR1 and CDR2: SGHRS and YFSETQ. CDR3 size: 16 residues. Between the trimmed V and J ends, which lost 3 bases and 2 bases, there was a span of 17 bases. The CDR3 nucleotides read TGCGCCAGCAGCTGGGGGGCGAGTGAGCTGAACTATGGCTACACCTTC. Its protein product is CASSWGASELNYGYTF.

The rearrangement uses TRBV5-8 and TRBJ1-2; D is uncertain. Trimming took 4 bases from V and 4 from J, leaving 20 bases between them. The CDR3 is 16 residues long. The germline V gene encodes CDR1 SGHTS and CDR2 YDEGEE. CDR3: CASSAVGGRVPYGYTF. CDR3 nucleotide sequence: TGTGCCAGCAGCGCGGTAGGAGGTAGAGTTCCCTATGGCTACACCTTC.

The rearrangement links TRBV5-4 to TRBJ1-4; D gene unclear. The CDR3 sequence is 13 residues long. The germline V and J ends were trimmed by 0 bases and 10 bases, with 10 bases remaining between them. Germline V CDR1 and CDR2: SGHNT, YYREEE (reference sequence). CDR3 DNA: TGTGCCAGCAGCTTGGATTCTAAAGGAAAACTGTTTTTT. It yields the protein CASSLDSKGKLFF. Full variable domain (missing parts from reference TRBV5-4 and TRBJ1-4): ETGVTQSPTHLIKTRGQQVTLRCSSQSGHNTVSWYQQALGQGPQFIFQYYREEENGRGNFPPRFSGLQFPNYSSELNVNALELDDSALYLCASSLDSKGKLFFGSGTQLSVL.

The J gene is TRBJ1-2, the V gene TRBV11-2; D is ambiguous. V was cut by 1 base and J by 3 bases, with 9 bases left in between. The CDR3 has 14 residues. Per the germline V gene, CDR1 is SGHAT and CDR2 is FQNNGV. CDR3 amino acids: CASSLAGEDYGYTF. CDR3 bases: TGTGCCAGCAGCTTAGCTGGGGAGGACTATGGCTACACCTTC.

V gene TRBV10-3 combines with J gene TRBJ1-5; maybe TRBD1 (6 bases). Trimming left V 3 bases short and J 2 bases short, with 26 bases between. Germline-derived CDR1 and CDR2 are ENHRY and SYGVKD. This CDR3 comprises 20 residues. The CDR3 loop reads CAISDPVAGDDVLGNQPQHF. CDR3 DNA sequence: TGTGCCATCAGTGACCCGGTGGCAGGGGATGATGTTTTGGGCAATCAGCCCCAGCATTTT.